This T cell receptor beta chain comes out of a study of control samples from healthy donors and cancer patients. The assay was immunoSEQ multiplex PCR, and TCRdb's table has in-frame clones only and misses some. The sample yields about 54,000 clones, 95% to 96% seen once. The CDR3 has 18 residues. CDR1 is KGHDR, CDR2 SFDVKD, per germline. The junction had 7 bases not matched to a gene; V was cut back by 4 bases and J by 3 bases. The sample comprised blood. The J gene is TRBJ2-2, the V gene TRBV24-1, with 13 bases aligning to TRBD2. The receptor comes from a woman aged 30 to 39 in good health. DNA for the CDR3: TGTGCCACCAGTGACCCGGGACTAGCGGGAATTGACACCGGGGAGCTGTTTTTT. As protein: CATSDPGLAGIDTGELFF.